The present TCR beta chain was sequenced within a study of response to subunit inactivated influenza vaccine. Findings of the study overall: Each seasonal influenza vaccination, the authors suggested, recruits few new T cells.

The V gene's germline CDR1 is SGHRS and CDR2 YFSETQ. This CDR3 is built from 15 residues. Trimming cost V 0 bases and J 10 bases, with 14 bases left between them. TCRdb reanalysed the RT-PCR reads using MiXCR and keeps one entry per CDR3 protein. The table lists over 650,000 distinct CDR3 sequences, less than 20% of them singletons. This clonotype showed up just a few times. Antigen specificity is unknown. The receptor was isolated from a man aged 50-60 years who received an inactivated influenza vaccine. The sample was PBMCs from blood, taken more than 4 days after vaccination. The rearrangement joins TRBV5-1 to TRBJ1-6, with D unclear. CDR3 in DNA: TGCGCCAGCAGCTTGGAGGCAGGTATACAATCACCCCTCCACTTT. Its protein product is CASSLEAGIQSPLHF.